The entry below gives a single T cell receptor beta chain sequence along with its context. Its antigen is unidentified. This record comes from a study of blood T cells in healthy people across ages. Study observations and caveats: Diversity was higher, and naive CD4+ cells more numerous, in long-lived donors than in aged donors. Estimated diversity across one million T cells was deemed an underestimate.

V gave up 6 bases and J gave up 0 bases, with 12 bases separating them. The germline V gene encodes CDR1 SGHRS and CDR2 YFSETQ. The CDR3 spans 14 residues. Using a J-beta primer mix together with a sample-barcoded 5' primer, a second PCR was run for roughly 6 to 11 cycles. TCRdb passed the 5' RACE reads through MiXCR, listing each CDR3 protein once. Of more than 900,000 distinct CDR3 sequences in the sample, 25% to 35% were seen once. These data were also reused for a study on T cells of mothers and their children.

The chain has TRBV5-1 and TRBJ1-1; D call uncertain. Material for sequencing was blood. The TCR comes from a woman aged 40 to 50 in good health. CDR3 protein: CASILEPMNTEAFF. As DNA, the CDR3 is TGCGCCAGCATCCTTGAACCTATGAACACTGAAGCTTTCTTT.